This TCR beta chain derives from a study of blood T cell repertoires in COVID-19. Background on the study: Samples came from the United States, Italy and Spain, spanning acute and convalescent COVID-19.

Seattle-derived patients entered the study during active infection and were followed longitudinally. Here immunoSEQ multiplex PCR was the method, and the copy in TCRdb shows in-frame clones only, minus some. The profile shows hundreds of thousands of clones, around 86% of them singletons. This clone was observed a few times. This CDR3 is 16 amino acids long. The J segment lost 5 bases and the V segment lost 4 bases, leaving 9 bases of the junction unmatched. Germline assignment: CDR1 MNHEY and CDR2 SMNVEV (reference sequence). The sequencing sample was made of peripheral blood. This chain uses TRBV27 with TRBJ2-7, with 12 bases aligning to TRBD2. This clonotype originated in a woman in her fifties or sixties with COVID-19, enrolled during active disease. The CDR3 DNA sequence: TGTGCCAGCAGTTGGGGACCTAGCGGGAGGGTCCACGAGCAGTACTTC. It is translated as CASSWGPSGRVHEQYF.